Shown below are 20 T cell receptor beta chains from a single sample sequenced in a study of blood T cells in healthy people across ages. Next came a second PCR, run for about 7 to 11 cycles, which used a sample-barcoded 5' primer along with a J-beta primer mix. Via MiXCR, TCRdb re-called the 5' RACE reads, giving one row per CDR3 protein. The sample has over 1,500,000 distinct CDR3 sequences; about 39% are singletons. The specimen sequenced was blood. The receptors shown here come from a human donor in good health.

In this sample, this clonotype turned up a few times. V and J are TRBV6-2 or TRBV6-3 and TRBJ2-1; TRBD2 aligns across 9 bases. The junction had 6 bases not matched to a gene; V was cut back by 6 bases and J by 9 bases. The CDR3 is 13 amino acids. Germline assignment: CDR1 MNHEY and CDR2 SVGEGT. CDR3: CASSPLRGGEQFF. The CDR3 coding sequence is TGTGCCAGCAGCCCCTTGCGGGGGGGTGAGCAGTTCTTC.

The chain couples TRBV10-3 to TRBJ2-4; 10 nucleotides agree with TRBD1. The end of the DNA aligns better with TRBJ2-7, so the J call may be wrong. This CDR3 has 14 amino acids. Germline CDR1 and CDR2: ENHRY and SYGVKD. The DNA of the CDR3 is TGTGCCATCAAGGGCGGGACAGGGGTGGACGAGCAGTACTTC. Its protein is CAIKGGTGVDEQYF.

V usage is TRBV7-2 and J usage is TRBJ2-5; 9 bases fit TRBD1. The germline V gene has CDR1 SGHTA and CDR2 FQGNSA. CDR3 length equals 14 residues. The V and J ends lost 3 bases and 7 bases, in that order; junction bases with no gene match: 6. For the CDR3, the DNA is TGTGCCAGCAGCTTCGGGACAGGGTCCGGGACCCAGTACTTC. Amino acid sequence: CASSFGTGSGTQYF. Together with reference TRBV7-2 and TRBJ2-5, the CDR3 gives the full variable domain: GAGVSQSPSNKVTEKGKDVELRCDPISGHTALYWYRQSLGQGLEFLIYFQGNSAPDKSGLPSDRFSAERTGGSVSTLTIQRTQQEDSAVYLCASSFGTGSGTQYFGPGTRLLVL.

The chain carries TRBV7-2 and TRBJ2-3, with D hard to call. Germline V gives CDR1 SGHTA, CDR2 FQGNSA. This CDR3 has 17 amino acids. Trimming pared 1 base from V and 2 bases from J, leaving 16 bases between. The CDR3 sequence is CASSLEWVAHYTDTQYF. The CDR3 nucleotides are TGTGCCAGCAGCTTAGAGTGGGTAGCCCATTACACAGATACGCAGTATTTT.

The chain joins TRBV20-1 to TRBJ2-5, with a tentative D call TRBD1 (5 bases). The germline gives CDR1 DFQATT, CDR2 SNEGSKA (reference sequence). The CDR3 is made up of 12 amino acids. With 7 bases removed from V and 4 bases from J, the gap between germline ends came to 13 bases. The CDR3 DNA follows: TGCAGTGATCTCAGGGATGGAGAGACCCAGTACTTC. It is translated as CSDLRDGETQYF.

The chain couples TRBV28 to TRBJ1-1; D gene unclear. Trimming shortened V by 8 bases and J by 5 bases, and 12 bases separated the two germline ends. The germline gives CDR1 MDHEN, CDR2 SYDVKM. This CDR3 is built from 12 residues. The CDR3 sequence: CASGSRNTEAFF. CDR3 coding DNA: TGTGCCAGCGGTTCTAGAAATACTGAAGCTTTCTTT.

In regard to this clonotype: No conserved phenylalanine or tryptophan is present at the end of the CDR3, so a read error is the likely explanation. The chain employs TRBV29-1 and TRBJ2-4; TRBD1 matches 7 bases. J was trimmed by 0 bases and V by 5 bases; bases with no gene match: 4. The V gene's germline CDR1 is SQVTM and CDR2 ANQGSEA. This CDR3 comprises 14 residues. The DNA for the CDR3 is TGCAGCGTTAAGGGACAGCGAGCCAAAAACATTCAGTACGTC. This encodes CSVKGQRAKNIQYV.

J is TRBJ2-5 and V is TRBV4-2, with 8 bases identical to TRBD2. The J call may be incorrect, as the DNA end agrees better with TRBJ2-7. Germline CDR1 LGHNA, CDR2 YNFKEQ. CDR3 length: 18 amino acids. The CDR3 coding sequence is TGTGCCAGCAGCCAAGATTATAGGCGGGGGGCGCCTTACTACGAGCAGTACTTC. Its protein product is CASSQDYRRGAPYYEQYF.

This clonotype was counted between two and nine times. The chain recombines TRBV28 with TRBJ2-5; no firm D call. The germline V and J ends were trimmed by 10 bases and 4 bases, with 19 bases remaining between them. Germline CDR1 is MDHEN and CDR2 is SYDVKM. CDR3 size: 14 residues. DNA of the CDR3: TGTGCCACCAACCCTCAGGCCGGCTTAGAGACCCAGTACTTC. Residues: CATNPQAGLETQYF.

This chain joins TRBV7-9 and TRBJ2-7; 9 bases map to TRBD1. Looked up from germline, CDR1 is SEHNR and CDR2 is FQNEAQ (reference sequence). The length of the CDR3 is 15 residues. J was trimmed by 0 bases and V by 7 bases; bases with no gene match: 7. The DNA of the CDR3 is TGTGCCAGCATCCGGGACAGGGCCAGCTCCTACGAGCAGTACTTC. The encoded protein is CASIRDRASSYEQYF.

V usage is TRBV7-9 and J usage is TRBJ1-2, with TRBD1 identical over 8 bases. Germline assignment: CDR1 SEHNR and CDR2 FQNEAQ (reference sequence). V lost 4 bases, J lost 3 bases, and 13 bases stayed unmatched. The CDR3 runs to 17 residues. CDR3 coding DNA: TGTGCCAGCAGCTCCTCTAGCCCGACAGGGGACGACTATGGCTACACCTTC. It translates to CASSSSSPTGDDYGYTF.

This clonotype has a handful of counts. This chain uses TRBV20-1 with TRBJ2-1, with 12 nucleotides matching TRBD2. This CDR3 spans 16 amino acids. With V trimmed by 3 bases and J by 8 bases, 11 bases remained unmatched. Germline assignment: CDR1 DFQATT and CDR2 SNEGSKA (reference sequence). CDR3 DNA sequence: TGCAGTGCTAGCTCGCCAAGACTAGCGGGGGCTGATGAGCAGTTCTTC. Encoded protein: CSASSPRLAGADEQFF.

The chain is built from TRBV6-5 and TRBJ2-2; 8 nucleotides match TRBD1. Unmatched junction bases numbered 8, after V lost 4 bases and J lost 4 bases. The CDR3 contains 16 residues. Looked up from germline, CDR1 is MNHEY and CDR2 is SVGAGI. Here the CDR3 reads CASSSGRGRITGELFF. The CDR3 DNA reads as TGTGCCAGCAGTTCGGGCAGGGGGCGTATCACCGGGGAGCTGTTTTTT.

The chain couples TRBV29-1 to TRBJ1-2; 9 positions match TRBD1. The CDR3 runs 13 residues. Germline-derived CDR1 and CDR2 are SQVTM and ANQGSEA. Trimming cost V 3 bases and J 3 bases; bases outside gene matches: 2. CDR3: CSVDRQGDYGYTF. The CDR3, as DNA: TGCAGCGTTGATCGACAGGGGGACTATGGCTACACCTTC.

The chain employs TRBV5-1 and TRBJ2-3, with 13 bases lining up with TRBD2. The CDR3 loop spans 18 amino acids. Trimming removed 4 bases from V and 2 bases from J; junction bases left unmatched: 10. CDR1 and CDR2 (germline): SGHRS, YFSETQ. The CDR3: CASSRARGLAGTTDTQYF. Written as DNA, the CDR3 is TGCGCCAGCAGCCGGGCGCGGGGACTAGCGGGGACCACAGATACGCAGTATTTT.

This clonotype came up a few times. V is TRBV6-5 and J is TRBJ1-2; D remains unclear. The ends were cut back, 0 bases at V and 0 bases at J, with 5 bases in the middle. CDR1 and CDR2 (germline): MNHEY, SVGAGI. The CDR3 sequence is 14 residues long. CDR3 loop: CASSYSPPNYGYTF. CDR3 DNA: TGTGCCAGCAGTTACTCCCCACCTAACTATGGCTACACCTTC.

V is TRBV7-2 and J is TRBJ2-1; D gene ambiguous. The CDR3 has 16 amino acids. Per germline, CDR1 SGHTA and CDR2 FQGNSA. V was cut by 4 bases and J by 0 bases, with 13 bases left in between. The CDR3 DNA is TGTGCCAGCAGCTCAAACGCTCAGAGCTCCTACAATGAGCAGTTCTTC. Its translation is CASSSNAQSSYNEQFF.

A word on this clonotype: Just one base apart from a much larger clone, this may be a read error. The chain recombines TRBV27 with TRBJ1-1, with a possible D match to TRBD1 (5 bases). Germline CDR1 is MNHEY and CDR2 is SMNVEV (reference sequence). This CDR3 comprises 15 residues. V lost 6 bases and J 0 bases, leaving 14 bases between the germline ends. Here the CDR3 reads CASRAVGGVNTEAFF. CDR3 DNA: TGTGCCAGCAGGGCCGTGGGGGGGGTGAACACTGAAGCTTTCTTT.

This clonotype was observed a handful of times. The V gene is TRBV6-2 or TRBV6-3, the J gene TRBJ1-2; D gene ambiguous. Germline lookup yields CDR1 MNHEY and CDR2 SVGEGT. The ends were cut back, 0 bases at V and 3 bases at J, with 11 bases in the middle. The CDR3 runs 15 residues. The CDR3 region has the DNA TGTGCCAGCAGTTACTCGCCCTGGAACTACTATGGCTACACCTTC. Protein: CASSYSPWNYYGYTF.

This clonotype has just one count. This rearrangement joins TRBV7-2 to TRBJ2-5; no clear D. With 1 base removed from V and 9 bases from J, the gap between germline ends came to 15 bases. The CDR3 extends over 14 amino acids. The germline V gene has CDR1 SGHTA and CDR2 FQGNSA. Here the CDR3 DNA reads TGTGCCAGCAGCTTAGTGGTGGCACCTGGGGCCCAGTACTTC. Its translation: CASSLVVAPGAQYF.